This paragraph covers one TCR beta chain sequence. Its antigen is not known. At collection, donors were nominally healthy, but unrecorded immune exposures were probable. Primers for the PCR totalled 60 Vbeta and 13 Jbeta. Some clones are missing from TCRdb's copy, which holds only in-frame ones; the method was immunoSEQ multiplex PCR. This sample yields 150,000 to 200,000 clones, of which approximately 80% are seen a single time; approximately 6.8% belongs to the top ten. The sample belongs to a study of cytomegalovirus exposure and HLA in healthy donors. The study, taken as a whole, reports: According to an earlier analysis, most TCR beta V segments yielded productive rearrangements about 90% or about 30% of the time.

CDR3 size: 13 residues. The J segment lost 9 bases and the V segment lost 4 bases, leaving 4 bases of the junction unmatched. CDR1 SGHNT and CDR2 YENEEA come from the germline V gene. The specimen was PBMCs. The sequence was collected from a male donor in good health and CMV-seropositive. This chain connects TRBV11-3 to TRBJ2-1, with TRBD1 identical over 9 bases. As DNA, the CDR3 is TGTGCCAGCAGCTCTACAGGGGGCGGTGAGCAGTTCTTC. Its translation is CASSSTGGGEQFF.